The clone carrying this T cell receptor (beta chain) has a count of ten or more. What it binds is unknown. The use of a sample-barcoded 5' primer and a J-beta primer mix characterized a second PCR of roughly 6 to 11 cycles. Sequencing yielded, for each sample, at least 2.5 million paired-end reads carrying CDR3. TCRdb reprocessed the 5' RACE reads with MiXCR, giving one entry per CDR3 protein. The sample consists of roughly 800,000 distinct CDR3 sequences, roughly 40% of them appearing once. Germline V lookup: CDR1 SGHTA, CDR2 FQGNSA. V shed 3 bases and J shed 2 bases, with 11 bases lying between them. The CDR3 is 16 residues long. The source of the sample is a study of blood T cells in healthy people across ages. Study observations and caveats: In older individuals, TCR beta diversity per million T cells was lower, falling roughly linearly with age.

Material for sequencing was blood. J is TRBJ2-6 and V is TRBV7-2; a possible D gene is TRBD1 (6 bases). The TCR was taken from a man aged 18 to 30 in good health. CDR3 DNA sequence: TGTGCCAGCAGCTTGCCACAGGGTACTGGGGCCAACGTCCTGACTTTC. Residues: CASSLPQGTGANVLTF.